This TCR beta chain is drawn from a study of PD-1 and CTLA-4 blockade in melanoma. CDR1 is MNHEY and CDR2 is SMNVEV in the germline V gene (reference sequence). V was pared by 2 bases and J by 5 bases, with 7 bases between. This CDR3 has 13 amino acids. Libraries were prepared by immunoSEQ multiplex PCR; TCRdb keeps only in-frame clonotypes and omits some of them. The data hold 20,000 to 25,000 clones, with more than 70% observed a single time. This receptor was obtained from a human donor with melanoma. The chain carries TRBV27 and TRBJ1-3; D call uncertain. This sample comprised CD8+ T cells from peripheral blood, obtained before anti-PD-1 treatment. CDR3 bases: TGTGCCAGCAGTTTAGGGGAGCGAAACACCATATATTTT. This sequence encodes CASSLGERNTIYF.